The 8 T cell receptor beta chains presented below share a single source sample, sequenced in a study of blood T cell repertoires in COVID-19. The method was immunoSEQ multiplex PCR; TCRdb's version includes in-frame clones alone and lacks a portion of them. Of about 150,000 clones listed, more than 85% were seen once; the top ten hold around 2.5%. Sequenced sample: peripheral blood. The receptors were sampled from a woman in her sixties or seventies with acute or convalescent COVID-19.

This clone showed up just once. The J gene is TRBJ2-1, the V gene TRBV27, with D tentatively TRBD2 (7 bases). CDR1 is MNHEY and CDR2 is SMNVEV in the germline V gene (reference sequence). V shed 5 bases and J shed 2 bases, with 22 bases lying between them. The CDR3 is 18 residues long. Here the CDR3 DNA reads TGTGCCAGCAGTCCGCTATGGGGGGGCCCTCCAACCTACAATGAGCAGTTCTTC. Protein sequence: CASSPLWGGPPTYNEQFF.

This clone was seen more than once but under ten times. This rearrangement joins TRBV5-4 to TRBJ1-3; 8 bases are shared with TRBD1. The CDR3 extends over 17 amino acids. With V trimmed by 0 bases and J by 0 bases, 5 bases remained unmatched. CDR1 is SGHNT and CDR2 is YYREEE in the germline V gene (reference sequence). The CDR3 protein is CASSLGPQGGSGNTIYF. For the CDR3, the DNA is TGTGCCAGCAGCTTGGGTCCACAGGGGGGCTCTGGAAACACCATATATTTT.

V gene TRBV19 combines with J gene TRBJ2-5; a possible D gene is TRBD1 (5 bases). Germline assignment: CDR1 LNHDA and CDR2 SQIVND (reference sequence). Trimming stripped 3 bases from V and 7 bases from J, with 9 bases between. The CDR3 is 12 amino acids. As DNA, the CDR3 is TGTGCCAGTAGTATGGGGCAGGCGACCCAGTACTTC. This gives the protein CASSMGQATQYF.

The CDR3 DNA is TGTGCCAGCGCAACAGGGGGGGTCTACGAGCAGTACGTC. Amino acid sequence: CASATGGVYEQYV. This rearrangement joins TRBV7-8 to TRBJ2-7; tentatively, D is TRBD1 (8 bases). The CDR3 consists of 13 residues. Germline V gene sequence: CDR1 SGHVS, CDR2 FQNEAQ. The germline V and J ends were trimmed by 8 bases and 3 bases, with 14 bases remaining between them.

The rearrangement joins TRBV19 to TRBJ1-2, with 7 bases aligning to TRBD1. Germline V gene data show CDR1 as LNHDA and CDR2 as SQIVND (reference sequence). Trimming at V came to 0 bases and at J to 4 bases, leaving 2 bases not matched to a gene. The CDR3 runs 14 residues. CDR3 DNA sequence: TGTGCCAGTAGTATAGAGGGACAGTCCTATGGCTACACCTTC. Its translation: CASSIEGQSYGYTF.

This chain joins TRBV2 and TRBJ1-2; TRBD1 matches at 8 bases. The germline gives CDR1 SNHLY, CDR2 FYNNEI. With V trimmed by 4 bases and J by 6 bases, 13 bases remained unmatched. The CDR3 covers 16 residues. The CDR3 spells CASSGGTDRGTNGYTF. As DNA, the CDR3 is TGTGCCAGCAGTGGGGGGACAGACAGGGGTACTAATGGCTACACCTTC.

In this sample, this clone turned up a few times. The CDR3 DNA follows: TGTGCCAGCAGTTACCCTAAGGCGGGGGAAGCTTTCTTT. This sequence encodes CASSYPKAGEAFF. The chain combines TRBV28 with TRBJ1-1; D unclear. Trimming removed 4 bases at V and 8 bases at J, with 14 bases between. Germline V gene lookup returns CDR1 MDHEN and CDR2 SYDVKM. The CDR3 covers 13 residues.

J is TRBJ2-5 and V is TRBV2; the match to TRBD2 covers 12 bases. The CDR3 runs 14 residues. Germline CDR1 reads SNHLY; CDR2 reads FYNNEI. Unmatched junction bases numbered 7, after V lost 11 bases and J lost 3 bases. This CDR3 reads CADSTSGGKETQYF. Here the CDR3 DNA reads TGTGCCGACTCGACTAGCGGGGGCAAAGAGACCCAGTACTTC.